The sequence of this T cell receptor beta chain was determined in a study of T cells in Graves' hyperthyroidism and ophthalmopathy. This CDR3 spans 14 amino acids. The germline V and J ends were trimmed by 5 bases and 1 base, with 11 bases remaining between them. Germline lookup yields CDR1 DFQATT and CDR2 SNEGSKA (reference sequence). Overall study findings and caveats: Ophthalmopathy, which appeared later, was predicted by the model a median around 6.9 months before onset.

Researchers took RNA transcripts and amplified the TCR beta CDR3 regions from them. A first-round RT-PCR of the TCR CDR3 used the HTBI primer set. One entry per CDR3 protein, called by TCRdb with MiXCR from the multiplex PCR reads. Of about 590,000 distinct CDR3 sequences detected, about 15% appear once; the ten largest clones hold approximately 7%. This clonotype was observed a few times. Its specificity is unknown. The sample comprised blood. This chain links TRBV20-1 with TRBJ2-2; D ambiguous. The receptor was derived from a woman under 40 with Graves' hyperthyroidism. CDR3 bases: TGCAGTGCTCCCCTGATAGAGAACACCGGGGAGCTGTTTTTT. Translating gives CSAPLIENTGELFF.